One and the same sample provided the 9 T cell receptor beta chains below, sequenced in a study of beta chain features in type 1 diabetes. The study's findings and limits: Moderate but significant shortening of TCRB CDR3s was recorded in all four CD4+ subsets from Type 1 diabetes patients.

Their specific antigens are unknown. Since all of the isolated RNA was reverse transcribed, expressed TCRB transcripts were what got sequenced. Here immunoSEQ multiplex PCR was the method, and the copy in TCRdb shows in-frame clones only, minus some. The table includes about 390,000 clones, about 10% detected once. Sequencing was performed on central memory CD4+ T cells from blood. Receptors originate from a man aged 30-40 years with type 1 diabetes.

This clone was seen at least ten times. The V and J genes are TRBV7-9 and TRBJ2-4, with 12 nucleotides matching TRBD2. This CDR3 is 16 amino acids long. CDR1 SEHNR and CDR2 FQNEAQ come from the germline V gene (reference sequence). V dropped 6 bases and J dropped 0; count of bases not matched to a gene: 3. This chain's CDR3 is CASRPTSGGAKNIQYF. CDR3 in DNA: TGTGCCAGCAGACCGACTAGCGGGGGAGCCAAAAACATTCAGTACTTC.

Only a few counts were recorded for this clone. The chain carries TRBV27 and TRBJ2-7, with TRBD2 as a possible D gene (6 bases). Trimming cost V 2 bases and J 3 bases, with 14 bases left between them. From germline, CDR1 is MNHEY and CDR2 SMNVEV (reference sequence). The CDR3 loop spans 15 amino acids. CDR3 sequence: CASSLGGTASYEQYF. The CDR3 DNA is TGTGCCAGCAGTTTAGGCGGGACTGCAAGCTACGAGCAGTACTTC.

This clone was counted between two and nine times. CDR3 DNA: TGTGCCAGCATCGAGGTGGTAGACGGCAACCAAGAGACCCAGTACTTC. Its protein product is CASIEVVDGNQETQYF. This rearrangement joins TRBV27 to TRBJ2-5; D not resolved. Per the germline V gene, CDR1 is MNHEY and CDR2 is SMNVEV (reference sequence). This CDR3 is built from 16 residues. The V and J ends lost 7 bases and 0 bases respectively, with 18 bases between them.

The rearrangement uses TRBV9 and TRBJ2-7, with a possible D match to TRBD2 (5 bases). There are 14 residues in the CDR3. Germline CDR1 and CDR2: SGDLS and YYNGEE. V lost 0 bases to trimming and J lost 3 bases, with 10 bases between them. The CDR3 DNA reads as TGTGCCAGCAGCGTAGGGACTGACCGCTACGAGCAGTACTTC. Protein sequence: CASSVGTDRYEQYF.

This sequence joins TRBV11-1 and TRBJ2-6; D not resolved. The CDR3 is 15 residues long. Trimming took 1 base from V and 1 from J, leaving 5 bases between them. The germline CDR1 and CDR2 sequences are SGHAT and FQDESV (reference sequence). The CDR3 protein is CASSLVQSGANVLTF. The CDR3, as DNA: TGTGCCAGCAGCTTAGTACAATCTGGGGCCAACGTCCTGACTTTC.

The table lists this clone with a few counts. V usage is TRBV10-3 and J usage is TRBJ2-5, with 11 bases identical to TRBD2. CDR1 is ENHRY and CDR2 is SYGVKD in the germline V gene. The V gene end was trimmed by 2 bases and the J gene end by 5 bases; junction bases not matched to a gene: 4. The length of the CDR3 is 15 residues. This chain's CDR3 is CAISEVAGGGETQYF. The CDR3 nucleotides are TGTGCCATCAGTGAGGTAGCGGGAGGGGGGGAGACCCAGTACTTC.

The chain employs TRBV7-9 and TRBJ2-5, with D possibly TRBD1 on 5 matching bases. Looked up from germline, CDR1 is SEHNR and CDR2 is FQNEAQ (reference sequence). V was trimmed by 1 base and J by 2 bases, leaving 17 bases between them. This CDR3 is 17 amino acids long. CDR3 residues: CASSLGRGAGLQETQYF. Here the CDR3 DNA reads TGTGCCAGCAGCTTAGGCCGTGGTGCAGGGTTACAAGAGACCCAGTACTTC. Full variable domain (outside the CDR3, taken from reference TRBV7-9 and TRBJ2-5): DTGVSQNPRHKITKRGQNVTFRCDPISEHNRLYWYRQTLGQGPEFLTYFQNEAQLEKSRLLSDRFSAERPKGSFSTLEIQRTEQGDSAMYLCASSLGRGAGLQETQYFGPGTRLLVL.

The chain uses TRBV5-1 and TRBJ2-7, with 8 bases aligning to TRBD2. Germline V lookup: CDR1 SGHRS, CDR2 YFSETQ. CDR3 length: 14 residues. V lost 2 bases and J lost 2; bases outside the gene matches: 3. In nucleotides, the CDR3 is TGCGCCAGCAGCTTACGCGGGAGGACCTACGAGCAGTACTTC. Translated: CASSLRGRTYEQYF.

Concerning this clone: A read error is possible here, since a much larger clone lies one base away. The chain recombines TRBV6-6 with TRBJ1-2, with no clear D. Per the germline V gene, CDR1 is MNHNY and CDR2 is SVGAGI (reference sequence). The CDR3 runs to 11 residues. V lost 6 bases and J lost 2, with 4 bases in between. CDR3 bases: TGTGCCAGCAGCGACAACTATGGCTACACCTTC. Encoded protein: CASSDNYGYTF.